This passage covers 18 T cell receptor beta chains from one sample sequenced in a study of blood T cell repertoires in COVID-19. TCRdb's table, derived via immunoSEQ multiplex PCR, lists solely in-frame clones and lacks some. The profile shows 150,000 or so clones, roughly 89% of them singletons. Material: peripheral blood. The receptor source for this set is a woman in her forties or fifties with acute or convalescent COVID-19.

The V gene is TRBV5-1, the J gene TRBJ2-3, with D tentatively TRBD1 (6 bases). The CDR3 has 16 residues. V lost 4 bases, J lost 3 bases, and 18 bases lay in between. Germline V gene data show CDR1 as SGHRS and CDR2 as YFSETQ. The CDR3, as DNA: TGCGCCAGCAGCGACCCAGGGGTTAAGAAGACAGATACGCAGTATTTT. Translated: CASSDPGVKKTDTQYF. The full variable domain, its missing parts supplied by reference TRBV5-1 and TRBJ2-3, is KAGVTQTPRYLIKTRGQQVTLSCSPISGHRSVSWYQQTPGQGLQFLFEYFSETQRNKGNFPGRFSGRQFSNSRSEMNVSTLELGDSALYLCASSDPGVKKTDTQYFGPGTRLTVL.

The chain is built from TRBV30 and TRBJ2-3; the match to TRBD2 covers 7 bases. Germline CDR1 and CDR2: GTSNPN and SVGIG (reference sequence). The CDR3 is made up of 14 amino acids. J was trimmed by 3 bases and V by 1 base; bases with no gene match: 4. CDR3 sequence: CAWSELAETDTQYF. Written as DNA, the CDR3 is TGTGCCTGGAGTGAGCTAGCGGAGACAGATACGCAGTATTTT.

The chain carries TRBV3-1 (or the pseudogene TRBV3-2) and TRBJ1-2; 9 positions agree with TRBD1. V lost 4 bases, J lost 7 bases, and 4 bases stayed unmatched. The CDR3 length is 13 residues. The germline gives CDR1 LGHDT, CDR2 YNNKEL (reference sequence). CDR3 DNA sequence: TGTGCCAGCAGCCTCGGGACAGGGATTGGCTACACCTTC. Translation gives CASSLGTGIGYTF.

CDR3 loop: CASIPTTGPNTEAFF. The CDR3, as DNA: TGTGCCAGCATCCCAACAACAGGACCGAACACTGAAGCTTTCTTT. The chain employs TRBV7-6 and TRBJ1-1; D is possibly TRBD1 (5 bases). The length of the CDR3 is 15 residues. Trimming took off 7 bases at V and 1 base at J, with 16 bases between the two ends. Germline assignment: CDR1 SGHVS and CDR2 FNYEAQ.

This chain connects TRBV4-3 to TRBJ2-7; D might be TRBD2 (6 bases). The V end was cut by 2 bases, the J end by 2 bases, with 10 bases between. The germline V gene has CDR1 LGHNA and CDR2 YSLEER. CDR3 length: 14 amino acids. The CDR3 DNA reads as TGCGCCAGCAGCCAATTTCGGGGGACCTACGAGCAGTACTTC. Translating it yields CASSQFRGTYEQYF.

The chain employs TRBV7-3 and TRBJ2-3; 9 bases match TRBD1. This CDR3 is 15 amino acids long. Trimming removed 6 bases from V and 2 bases from J; junction bases left unmatched: 6. The V gene's germline CDR1 is SGHTA and CDR2 FQGTGA. In DNA form, the CDR3 reads TGTGCCAGCAGTAGGGACAGGGCCAACACAGATACGCAGTATTTT. The encoded protein is CASSRDRANTDTQYF.

The J gene is TRBJ2-7, the V gene TRBV29-1, with a weak D call TRBD2 (6 bases). V was trimmed by 4 bases and J by 0 bases, leaving 13 bases between them. Germline lookup yields CDR1 SQVTM and CDR2 ANQGSEA. The CDR3 length is 14 residues. The CDR3 bases are TGCAGCGTTGTTCGGCAGGGAGGCTCCTACGAGCAGTACTTC. Translation: CSVVRQGGSYEQYF.

The CDR3 DNA reads as TGTGCCACCAGCGTGACAGGGGGCATCCCAGAGACCCAGTACTTC. It specifies CATSVTGGIPETQYF. The chain combines TRBV15 with TRBJ2-5; TRBD1 matches 10 bases. This CDR3 region has 15 residues. V lost 5 bases, J lost 4 bases, and 7 bases stayed unmatched. Germline assignment: CDR1 LNHNV and CDR2 YYDKDF (reference sequence).

The chain carries TRBV11-3 and TRBJ2-1; TRBD1 might be the D (6 bases). V gave up 3 bases and J gave up 6 bases, with 9 bases separating them. The CDR3 contains 13 residues. Germline V lookup: CDR1 SGHNT, CDR2 YENEEA. The CDR3 region has the DNA TGTGCCAGCAGCTTCGGGACATTCAATGAGCAGTTCTTC. Protein: CASSFGTFNEQFF.

The chain combines TRBV18 with TRBJ1-6; 8 positions agree with TRBD1. The J segment lost 3 bases and the V segment lost 3 bases, leaving 7 bases of the junction unmatched. The CDR3 length is 17 residues. Germline CDR1 and CDR2: KGHSH and LQKENI. CDR3 protein: CASSPQDRVDYNSPLHF. The CDR3 nucleotides read TGTGCCAGCTCACCTCAGGACAGGGTTGACTATAATTCACCCCTCCACTTT.

The chain uses TRBV5-4 and TRBJ2-7; weak D call: TRBD2 (5 bases). Germline V lookup: CDR1 SGHNT, CDR2 YYREEE (reference sequence). The CDR3 extends over 15 amino acids. V was pared by 0 bases and J by 5 bases, with 15 bases between. DNA of the CDR3: TGTGCCAGCAGCTTGGGAGGGCCTGATCGGGACGAGCAGTACTTC. Its protein is CASSLGGPDRDEQYF.

The genes are TRBV23-1 and TRBJ2-3, with TRBD2 matching 14 bases. TRBV23-1 is recorded as an ORF, its role being uncertain. The CDR3 has 22 amino acids. Germline trimming cut 0 bases from V and 2 bases from J; bases unmatched to any gene: 16. This CDR3 reads CASSQSQPTSGRAKLFTDTQYF. Here the CDR3 DNA reads TGCGCCAGCAGTCAATCCCAACCGACTAGCGGGAGGGCCAAATTATTCACAGATACGCAGTATTTT.

This chain joins TRBV12-3 or TRBV12-4 and TRBJ1-5, with D uncertain. The CDR3 is 13 amino acids. V was clipped by 3 bases and J by 2 bases, with 5 bases between them. The CDR3 protein is CASSFFGNQPQHF. The CDR3 region has the DNA TGTGCCAGCAGTTTCTTCGGCAATCAGCCCCAGCATTTT.

J is TRBJ2-5 and V is TRBV25-1, with D possibly TRBD2 on 6 matching bases. From germline, CDR1 is MGHDK and CDR2 SYGVNS. V lost 6 bases, J lost 4 bases, and 9 bases lay in between. The CDR3 is 12 residues long. The CDR3 DNA follows: TGTGCCAGCAGCGGGAGTTCAGAGACCCAGTACTTC. It encodes CASSGSSETQYF.

The rearrangement links TRBV6-6 to TRBJ1-5; 8 nucleotides match TRBD1. The CDR3 totals 16 residues. Germline V gene lookup returns CDR1 MNHNY and CDR2 SVGAGI (reference sequence). Losses at the gene ends were 5 bases for V and 2 bases for J; bases not matched to a gene: 8. Here the CDR3 reads CASSKSGTGGNQPQHF. The CDR3, as DNA: TGTGCCAGCAGTAAGTCCGGGACAGGAGGCAATCAGCCCCAGCATTTT.

J is TRBJ2-5 and V is TRBV11-1; 11 bases align to TRBD1. Per germline, CDR1 SGHAT and CDR2 FQDESV (reference sequence). The CDR3 has 16 residues. V was pared by 5 bases and J by 4 bases, with 9 bases of the junction left unmatched. CDR3 amino acids: CASSLGTGGSLETQYF. The CDR3 nucleotides are TGTGCCAGCAGCCTCGGGACAGGGGGTAGTCTAGAGACCCAGTACTTC.

The V gene is TRBV11-2, the J gene TRBJ2-7; tentatively, D is TRBD1 (6 bases). Germline V gene data show CDR1 as SGHAT and CDR2 as FQNNGV. The V end was cut by 5 bases, the J end by 5 bases, with 16 bases between. This CDR3 has 14 amino acids. The CDR3 coding sequence is TGTGCCAGCAGCCCTACTTGGGGGCAAAACGAGCAGTACTTC. As protein: CASSPTWGQNEQYF.

The J gene is TRBJ2-7, the V gene TRBV7-8; D is perhaps TRBD2 (5 bases). Trimming shortened V by 1 base and J by 6 bases, and 16 bases separated the two germline ends. Germline assignment: CDR1 SGHVS and CDR2 FQNEAQ. The length of the CDR3 is 15 residues. Here the CDR3 DNA reads TGTGCCAGCAGCTTAGAAGCCACTAGTAGGGTCGAGCAGTACTTC. It translates to CASSLEATSRVEQYF.